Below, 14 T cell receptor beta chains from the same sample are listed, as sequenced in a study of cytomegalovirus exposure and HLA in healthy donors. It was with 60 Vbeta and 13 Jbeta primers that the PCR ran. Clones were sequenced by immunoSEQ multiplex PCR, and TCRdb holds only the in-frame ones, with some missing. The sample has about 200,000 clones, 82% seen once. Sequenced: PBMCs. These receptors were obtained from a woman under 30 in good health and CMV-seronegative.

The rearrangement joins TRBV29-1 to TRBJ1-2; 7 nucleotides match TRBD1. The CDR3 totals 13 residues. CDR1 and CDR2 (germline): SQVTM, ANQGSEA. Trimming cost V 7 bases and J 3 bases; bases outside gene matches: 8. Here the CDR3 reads CSAGQARDYGYTF. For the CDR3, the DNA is TGCAGCGCCGGACAGGCAAGGGACTATGGCTACACCTTC.

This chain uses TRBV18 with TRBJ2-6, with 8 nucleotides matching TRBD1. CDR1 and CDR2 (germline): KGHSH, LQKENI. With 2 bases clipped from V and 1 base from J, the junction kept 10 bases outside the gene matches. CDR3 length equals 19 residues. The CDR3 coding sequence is TGTGCCAGCTCACCAATAAAGACAGGGGTTGGGTCTGGGGCCAACGTCCTGACTTTC. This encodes CASSPIKTGVGSGANVLTF.

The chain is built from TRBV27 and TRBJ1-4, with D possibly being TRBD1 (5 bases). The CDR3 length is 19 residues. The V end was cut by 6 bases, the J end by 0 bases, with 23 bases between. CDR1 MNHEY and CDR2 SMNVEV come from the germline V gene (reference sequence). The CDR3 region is CASRTRQRTTPTTNEKLFF. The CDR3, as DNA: TGTGCCAGCAGGACCCGACAGAGGACGACCCCTACAACTAATGAAAAACTGTTTTTT.

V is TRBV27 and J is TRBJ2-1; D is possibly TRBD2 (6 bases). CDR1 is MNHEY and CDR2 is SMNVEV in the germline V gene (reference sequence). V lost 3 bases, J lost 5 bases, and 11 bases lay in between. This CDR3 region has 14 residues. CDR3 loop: CASSLRLVNNEQFF. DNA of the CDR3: TGTGCCAGCAGTTTGAGACTAGTGAACAATGAGCAGTTCTTC.

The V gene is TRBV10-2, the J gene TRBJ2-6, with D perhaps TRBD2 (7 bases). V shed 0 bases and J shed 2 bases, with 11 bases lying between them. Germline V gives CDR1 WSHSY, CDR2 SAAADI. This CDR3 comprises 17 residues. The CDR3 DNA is TGCGCCAGCAGTGAGTCCGGGGGGCTCACTGGGGCCAACGTCCTGACTTTC. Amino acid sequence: CASSESGGLTGANVLTF.

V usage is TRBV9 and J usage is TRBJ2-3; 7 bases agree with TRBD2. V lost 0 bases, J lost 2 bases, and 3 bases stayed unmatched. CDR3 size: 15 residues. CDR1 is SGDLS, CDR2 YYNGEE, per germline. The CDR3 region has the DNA TGTGCCAGCAGCGTAGGCGGGAGCGTCACAGATACGCAGTATTTT. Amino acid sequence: CASSVGGSVTDTQYF.

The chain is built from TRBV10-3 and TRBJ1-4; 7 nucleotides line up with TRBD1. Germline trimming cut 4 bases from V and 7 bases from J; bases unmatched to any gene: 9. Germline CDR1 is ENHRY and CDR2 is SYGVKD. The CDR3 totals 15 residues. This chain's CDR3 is CAISATGEESEKLFF. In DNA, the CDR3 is TGTGCCATCAGTGCCACAGGGGAGGAGAGTGAAAAACTGTTTTTT.

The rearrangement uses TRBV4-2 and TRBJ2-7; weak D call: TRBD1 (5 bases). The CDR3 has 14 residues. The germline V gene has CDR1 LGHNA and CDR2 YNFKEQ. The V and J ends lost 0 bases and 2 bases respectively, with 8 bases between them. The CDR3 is CASSQDVGPYEQYF. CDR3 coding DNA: TGTGCCAGCAGCCAAGATGTGGGGCCCTACGAGCAGTACTTC.

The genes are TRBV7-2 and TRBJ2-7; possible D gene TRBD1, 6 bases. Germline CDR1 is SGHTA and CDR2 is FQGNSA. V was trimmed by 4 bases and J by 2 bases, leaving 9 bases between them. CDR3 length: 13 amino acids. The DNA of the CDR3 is TGTGCCAGCAGCTGGGGGCAGCCCTACGAGCAGTACGTC. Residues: CASSWGQPYEQYV.

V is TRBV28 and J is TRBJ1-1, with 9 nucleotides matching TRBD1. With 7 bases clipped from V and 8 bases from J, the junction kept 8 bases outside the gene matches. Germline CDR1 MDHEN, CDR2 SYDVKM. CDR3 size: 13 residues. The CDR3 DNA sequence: TGTGCCAGCATAGGGACAGGGCGACGGGAAGCTTTCTTT. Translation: CASIGTGRREAFF.

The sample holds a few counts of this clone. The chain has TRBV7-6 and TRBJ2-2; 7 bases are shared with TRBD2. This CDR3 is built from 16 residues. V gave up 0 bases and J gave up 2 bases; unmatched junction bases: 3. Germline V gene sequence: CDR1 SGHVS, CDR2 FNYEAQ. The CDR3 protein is CASSLALAFNTGELFF. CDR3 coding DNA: TGTGCCAGCAGCTTAGCACTAGCGTTCAACACCGGGGAGCTGTTTTTT.

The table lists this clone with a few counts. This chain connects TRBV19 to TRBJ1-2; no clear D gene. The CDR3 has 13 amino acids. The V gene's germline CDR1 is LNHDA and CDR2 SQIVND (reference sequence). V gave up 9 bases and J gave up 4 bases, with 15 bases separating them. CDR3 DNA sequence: TGTGCCAGCCACGAGCGCGGGCTCTATGGCTACACCTTC. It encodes CASHERGLYGYTF.

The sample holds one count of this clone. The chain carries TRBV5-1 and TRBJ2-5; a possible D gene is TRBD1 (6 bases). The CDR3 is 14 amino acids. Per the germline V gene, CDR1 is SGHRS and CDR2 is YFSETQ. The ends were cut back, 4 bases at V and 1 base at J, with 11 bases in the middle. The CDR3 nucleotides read TGCGCCAGCAGCGTCACAGGGATCCAAGAGACCCAGTACTTC. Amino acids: CASSVTGIQETQYF.

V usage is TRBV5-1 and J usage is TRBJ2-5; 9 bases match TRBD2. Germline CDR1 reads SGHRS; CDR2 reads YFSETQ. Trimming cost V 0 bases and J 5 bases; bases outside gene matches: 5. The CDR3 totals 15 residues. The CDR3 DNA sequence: TGCGCCAGCAGCTTGGTAGCGGGGGCCAGGGAGACCCAGTACTTC. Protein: CASSLVAGARETQYF.